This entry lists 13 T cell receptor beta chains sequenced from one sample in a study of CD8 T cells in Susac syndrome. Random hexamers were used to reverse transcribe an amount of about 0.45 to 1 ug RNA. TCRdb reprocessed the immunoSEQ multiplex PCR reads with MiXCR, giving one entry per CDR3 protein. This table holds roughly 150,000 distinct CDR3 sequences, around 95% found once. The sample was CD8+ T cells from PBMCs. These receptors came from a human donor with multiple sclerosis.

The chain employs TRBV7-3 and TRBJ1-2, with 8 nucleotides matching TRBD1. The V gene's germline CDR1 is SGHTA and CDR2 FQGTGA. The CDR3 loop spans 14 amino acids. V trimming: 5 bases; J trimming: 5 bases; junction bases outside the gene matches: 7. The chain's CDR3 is CASSEQGAAYGYTF. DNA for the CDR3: TGTGCCAGCAGCGAGCAGGGGGCAGCTTATGGCTACACCTTC. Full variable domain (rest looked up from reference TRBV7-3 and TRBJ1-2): GAGVSQTPSNKVTEKGKYVELRCDPISGHTALYWYRQSLGQGPEFLIYFQGTGAADDSGLPNDRFFAVRPEGSVSTLKIQRTERGDSAVYLCASSEQGAAYGYTFGSGTRLTVV.

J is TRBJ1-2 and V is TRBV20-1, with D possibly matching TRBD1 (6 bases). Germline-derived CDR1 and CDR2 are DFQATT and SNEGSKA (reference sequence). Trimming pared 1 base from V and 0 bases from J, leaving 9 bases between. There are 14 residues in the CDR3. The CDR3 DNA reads TGCAGTGCTAGAGGTACAGGGACTAACTATGGCTACACCTTC. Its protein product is CSARGTGTNYGYTF.

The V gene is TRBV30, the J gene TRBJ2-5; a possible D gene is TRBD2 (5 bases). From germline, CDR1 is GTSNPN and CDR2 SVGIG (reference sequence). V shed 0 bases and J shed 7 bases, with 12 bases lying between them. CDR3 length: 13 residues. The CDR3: CAWSVRAEGTQYF. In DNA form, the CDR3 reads TGTGCCTGGAGTGTAAGGGCTGAGGGGACCCAGTACTTC.

In DNA, the CDR3 is TGCGCCAGCAGCCAAGATCGTGGGGGCGGGCAGCCCCAGCATTTT. Its protein product is CASSQDRGGGQPQHF. The chain carries TRBV4-1 and TRBJ1-5; maybe TRBD1 (6 bases). Germline CDR1 and CDR2: MGHRA and YSYEKL. V was shortened by 0 bases and J by 7 bases, with 13 bases between the two germline ends. This CDR3 region has 15 residues.

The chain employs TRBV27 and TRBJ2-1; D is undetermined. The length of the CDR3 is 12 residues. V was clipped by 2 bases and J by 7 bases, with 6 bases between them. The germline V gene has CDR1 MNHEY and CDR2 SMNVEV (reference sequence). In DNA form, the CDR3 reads TGTGCCAGCAGTTTAAGGGAAAATGAGCAGTTCTTC. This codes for CASSLRENEQFF.

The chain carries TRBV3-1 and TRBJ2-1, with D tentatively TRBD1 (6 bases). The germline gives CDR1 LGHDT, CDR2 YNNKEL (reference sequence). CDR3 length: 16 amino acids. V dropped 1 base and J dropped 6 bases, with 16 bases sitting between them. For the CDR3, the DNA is TGTGCCAGCAGCCAAGCGGTGCAGGGGTTGGGCAATGAGCAGTTCTTC. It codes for CASSQAVQGLGNEQFF.

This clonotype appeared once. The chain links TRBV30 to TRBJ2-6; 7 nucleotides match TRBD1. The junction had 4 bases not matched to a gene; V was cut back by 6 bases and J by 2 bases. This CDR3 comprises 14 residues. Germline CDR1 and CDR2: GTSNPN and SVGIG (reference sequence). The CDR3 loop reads CACDDRAGANVLTF. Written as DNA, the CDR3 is TGTGCCTGTGACGACAGGGCTGGGGCCAACGTCCTGACTTTC.

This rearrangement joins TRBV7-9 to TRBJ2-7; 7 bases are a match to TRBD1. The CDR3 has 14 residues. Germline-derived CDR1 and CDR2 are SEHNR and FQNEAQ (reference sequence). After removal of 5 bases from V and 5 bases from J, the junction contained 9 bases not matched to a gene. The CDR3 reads CASSPSLQGHEQYV. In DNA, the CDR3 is TGTGCCAGCAGCCCTTCATTACAGGGGCACGAGCAGTACGTC.

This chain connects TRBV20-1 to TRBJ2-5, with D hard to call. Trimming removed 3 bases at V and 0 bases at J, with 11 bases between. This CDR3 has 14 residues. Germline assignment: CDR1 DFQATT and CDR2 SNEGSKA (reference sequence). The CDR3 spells CSASATEYQETQYF. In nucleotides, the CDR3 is TGCAGTGCTAGCGCGACGGAGTACCAAGAGACCCAGTACTTC.

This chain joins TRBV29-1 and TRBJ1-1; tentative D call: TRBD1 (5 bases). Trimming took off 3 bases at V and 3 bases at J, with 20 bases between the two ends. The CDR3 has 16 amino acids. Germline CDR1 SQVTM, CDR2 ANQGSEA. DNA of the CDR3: TGCAGCGTTGATGGGGGAATCCAATATAGGGACACTGAAGCTTTCTTT. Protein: CSVDGGIQYRDTEAFF. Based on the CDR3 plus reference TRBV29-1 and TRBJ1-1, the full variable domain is SAVISQKPSRDICQRGTSLTIQCQVDSQVTMMFWYRQQPGQSLTLIATANQGSEATYESGFVIDKFPISRPNLTFSTLTVSNMSPEDSSIYLCSVDGGIQYRDTEAFFGQGTRLTVV.

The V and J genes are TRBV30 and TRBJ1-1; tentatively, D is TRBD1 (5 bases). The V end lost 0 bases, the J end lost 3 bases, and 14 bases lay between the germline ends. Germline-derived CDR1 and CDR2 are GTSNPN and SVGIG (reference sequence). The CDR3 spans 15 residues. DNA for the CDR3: TGTGCCTGGAGTGTCGAAGGGGCGGTGGACACTGAAGCTTTCTTT. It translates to CAWSVEGAVDTEAFF. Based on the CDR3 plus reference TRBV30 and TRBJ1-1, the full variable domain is SQTIHQWPATLVQPVGSPLSLECTVEGTSNPNLYWYRQAAGRGLQLLFYSVGIGQISSEVPQNLSASRPQDRQFILSSKKLLLSDSGFYLCAWSVEGAVDTEAFFGQGTRLTVV.

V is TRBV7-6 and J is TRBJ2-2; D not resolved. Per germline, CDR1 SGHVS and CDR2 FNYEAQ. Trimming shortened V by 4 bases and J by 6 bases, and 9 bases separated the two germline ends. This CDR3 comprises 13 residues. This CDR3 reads CASSSGLAGELFF. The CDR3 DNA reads TGTGCCAGCAGCTCCGGGCTGGCCGGGGAGCTGTTTTTT.

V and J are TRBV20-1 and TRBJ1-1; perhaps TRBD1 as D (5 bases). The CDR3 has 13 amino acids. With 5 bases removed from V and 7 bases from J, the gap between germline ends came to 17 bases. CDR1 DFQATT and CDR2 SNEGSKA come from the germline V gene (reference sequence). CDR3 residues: CSARRRTTNEAFF. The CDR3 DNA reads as TGCAGTGCTCGAAGGAGGACAACAAATGAAGCTTTCTTT.